This TCR beta chain emerged from a study of T cell responses to AZD1222 COVID-19 vaccine. V was shortened by 0 bases and J by 4 bases, with 7 bases between the two germline ends. There are 13 residues in the CDR3. In germline, CDR1 is MNHEY, CDR2 SVGEGT. Assay: immunoSEQ multiplex PCR; the TCRdb copy retains only in-frame clones and omits some. The sample contains about 120,000 clones, 90% of which appear only once. About this clone: Its specificity is unknown.

Findings and caveats of the study: Only a handful of AZD1222 recipients tested seropositive at baseline. Females made up more of the donors, who were largely white British, and clonal diversity may have come out too low. Across the whole spike, CD4 TCRs peaked at regions 160-218 and 743-854.

The sample in question was peripheral blood, obtained on day 0 of MenACWY control vaccination. The chain has TRBV6-2 or TRBV6-3 and TRBJ2-7; the D is unclear. The receptor was derived from an adult in good health. In nucleotides, the CDR3 is TGTGCCAGCAGTTACTCGCTCGTTTACGAGCAGTACGTC. Its translation: CASSYSLVYEQYV.